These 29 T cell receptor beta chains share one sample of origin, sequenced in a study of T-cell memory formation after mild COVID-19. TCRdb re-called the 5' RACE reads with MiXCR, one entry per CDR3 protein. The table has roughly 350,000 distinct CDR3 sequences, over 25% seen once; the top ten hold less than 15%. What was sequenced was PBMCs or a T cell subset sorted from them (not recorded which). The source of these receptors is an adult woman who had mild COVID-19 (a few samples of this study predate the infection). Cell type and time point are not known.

The CDR3 protein is CASSYTTGNYGYTF. The DNA of the CDR3 is TGTGCCAGCAGTTACACCACAGGGAACTATGGCTACACCTTC. The chain has TRBV6-5 and TRBJ1-2; D may be TRBD1 (6 bases). This CDR3 region has 14 residues. Germline loops: CDR1 MNHEY, CDR2 SVGAGI. Trimming removed 2 bases from V and 2 bases from J, with 9 bases in between.

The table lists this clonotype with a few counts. CDR3 amino acids: CASSLYRGGTGELFF. For the CDR3, the DNA is TGTGCCAGCAGCCTGTACAGGGGAGGCACCGGGGAGCTGTTTTTT. The chain employs TRBV7-2 and TRBJ2-2; perhaps TRBD1 as D (7 bases). Trimming stripped 5 bases from V and 4 bases from J, with 14 bases between. This CDR3 is built from 15 residues. Germline loops: CDR1 SGHTA, CDR2 FQGNSA.

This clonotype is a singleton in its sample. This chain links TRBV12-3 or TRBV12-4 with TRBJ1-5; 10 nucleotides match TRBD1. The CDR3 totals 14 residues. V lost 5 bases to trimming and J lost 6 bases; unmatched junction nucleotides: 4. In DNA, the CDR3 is TGTGCCAGCAGTGGACAGGGGGGTATTCAGCCCCAGCATTTT. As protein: CASSGQGGIQPQHF.

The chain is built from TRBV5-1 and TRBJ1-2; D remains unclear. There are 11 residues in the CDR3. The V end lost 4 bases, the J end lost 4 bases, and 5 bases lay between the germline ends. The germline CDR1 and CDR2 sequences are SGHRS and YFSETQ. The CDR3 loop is CASSASYGYTF. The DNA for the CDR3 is TGCGCCAGCAGCGCCAGCTATGGCTACACCTTC.

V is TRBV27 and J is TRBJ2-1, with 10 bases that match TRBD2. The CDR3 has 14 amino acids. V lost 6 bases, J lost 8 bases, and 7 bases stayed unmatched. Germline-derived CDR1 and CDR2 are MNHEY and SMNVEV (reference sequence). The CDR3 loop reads CASRLAGEPHEQFF. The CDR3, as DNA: TGTGCCAGCAGGCTAGCGGGAGAACCCCATGAGCAGTTCTTC.

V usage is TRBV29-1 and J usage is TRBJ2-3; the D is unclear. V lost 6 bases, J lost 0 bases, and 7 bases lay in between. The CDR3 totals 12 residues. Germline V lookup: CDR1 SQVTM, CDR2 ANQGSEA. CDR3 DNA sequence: TGCAGCGTAATGGACAGCACAGATACGCAGTATTTT. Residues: CSVMDSTDTQYF.

The CDR3 loop reads CASSDGLAFF. The CDR3 DNA reads as TGTGCCAGCAGCGACGGGCTGGCTTTCTTT. The chain has TRBV7-2 and TRBJ1-1; D not certain. The CDR3 covers 10 residues. Germline CDR1 reads SGHTA; CDR2 reads FQGNSA. V dropped 5 bases and J dropped 11 bases, with 9 bases sitting between them. Together with reference TRBV7-2 and TRBJ1-1, the CDR3 gives the full variable domain: GAGVSQSPSNKVTEKGKDVELRCDPISGHTALYWYRQSLGQGLEFLIYFQGNSAPDKSGLPSDRFSAERTGGSVSTLTIQRTQQEDSAVYLCASSDGLAFFGQGTRLTVV.

DNA of the CDR3: TGCGCCAGCAGCGCGTCAAGTGGGACAGATACGCAGTATTTT. It specifies CASSASSGTDTQYF. The chain employs TRBV5-1 and TRBJ2-3; D gene uncertain. Germline V lookup: CDR1 SGHRS, CDR2 YFSETQ. The CDR3 length is 14 residues. Trimming took off 4 bases at V and 3 bases at J, with 12 bases between the two ends.

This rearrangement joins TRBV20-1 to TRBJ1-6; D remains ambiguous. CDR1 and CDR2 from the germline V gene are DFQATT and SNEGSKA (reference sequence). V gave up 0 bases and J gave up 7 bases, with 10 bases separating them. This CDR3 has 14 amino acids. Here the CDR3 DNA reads TGCAGTGCTAGAGAGCCTCTGGTAAATTCACCCCTCCACTTT. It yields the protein CSAREPLVNSPLHF.

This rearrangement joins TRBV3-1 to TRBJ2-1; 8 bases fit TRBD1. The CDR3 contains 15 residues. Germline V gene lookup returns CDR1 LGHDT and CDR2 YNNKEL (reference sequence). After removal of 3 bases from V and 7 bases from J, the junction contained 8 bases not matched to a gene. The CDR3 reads CASSQAGGMVNEQFF. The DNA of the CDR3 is TGTGCCAGCAGCCAGGCAGGGGGCATGGTGAATGAGCAGTTCTTC.

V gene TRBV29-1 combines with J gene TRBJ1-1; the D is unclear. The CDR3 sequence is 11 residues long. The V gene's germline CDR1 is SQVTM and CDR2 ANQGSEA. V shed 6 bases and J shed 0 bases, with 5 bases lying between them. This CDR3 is CSVTLNTEAFF. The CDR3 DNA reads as TGCAGCGTCACATTGAACACTGAAGCTTTCTTT.

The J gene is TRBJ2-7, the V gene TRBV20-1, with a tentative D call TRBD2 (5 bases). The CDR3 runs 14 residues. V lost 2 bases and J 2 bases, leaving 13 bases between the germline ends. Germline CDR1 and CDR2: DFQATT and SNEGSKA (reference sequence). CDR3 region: CSARPGGQTYEQYF. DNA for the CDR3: TGCAGTGCTAGACCCGGCGGGCAGACCTACGAGCAGTACTTC.

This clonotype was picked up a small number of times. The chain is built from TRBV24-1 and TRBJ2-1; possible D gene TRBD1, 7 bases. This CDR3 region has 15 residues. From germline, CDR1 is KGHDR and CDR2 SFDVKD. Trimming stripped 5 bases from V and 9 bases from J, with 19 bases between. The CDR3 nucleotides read TGTGCCACCAGTGTTACAGGGGAGGTCCGGAGTGAGCAGTTCTTC. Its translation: CATSVTGEVRSEQFF.

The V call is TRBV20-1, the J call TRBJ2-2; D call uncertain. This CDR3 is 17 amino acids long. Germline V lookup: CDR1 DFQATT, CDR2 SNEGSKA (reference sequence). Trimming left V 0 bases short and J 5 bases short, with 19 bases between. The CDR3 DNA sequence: TGCAGTGCTAGAGAGCCCCCCCAGTGGCTGGGGACCGGGGAGCTGTTTTTT. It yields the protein CSAREPPQWLGTGELFF.

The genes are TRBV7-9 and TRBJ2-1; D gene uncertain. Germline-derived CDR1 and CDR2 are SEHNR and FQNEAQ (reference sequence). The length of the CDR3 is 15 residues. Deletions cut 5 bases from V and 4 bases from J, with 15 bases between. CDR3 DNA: TGTGCCAGCAGCCTTGGCCCCGCAGAATACAATGAGCAGTTCTTC. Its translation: CASSLGPAEYNEQFF. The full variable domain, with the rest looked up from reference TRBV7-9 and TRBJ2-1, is DTGVSQNPRHKITKRGQNVTFRCDPISEHNRLYWYRQTLGQGPEFLTYFQNEAQLEKSRLLSDRFSAERPKGSFSTLEIQRTEQGDSAMYLCASSLGPAEYNEQFFGPGTRLTVL.

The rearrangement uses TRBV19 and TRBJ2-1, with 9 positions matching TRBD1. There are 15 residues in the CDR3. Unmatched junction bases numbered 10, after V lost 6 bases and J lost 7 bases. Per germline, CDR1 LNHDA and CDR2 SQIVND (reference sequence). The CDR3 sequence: CASRPGTGLVNEQFF. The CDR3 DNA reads TGTGCCAGTAGGCCCGGGACAGGGCTTGTAAATGAGCAGTTCTTC.

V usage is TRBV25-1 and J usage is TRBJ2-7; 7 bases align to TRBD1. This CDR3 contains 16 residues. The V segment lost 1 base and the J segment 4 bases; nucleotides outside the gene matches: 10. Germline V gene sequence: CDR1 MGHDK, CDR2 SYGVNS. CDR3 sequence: CASSESSTGIRYEQYF. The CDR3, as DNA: TGTGCCAGCAGTGAATCGTCGACAGGGATTAGGTACGAGCAGTACTTC.

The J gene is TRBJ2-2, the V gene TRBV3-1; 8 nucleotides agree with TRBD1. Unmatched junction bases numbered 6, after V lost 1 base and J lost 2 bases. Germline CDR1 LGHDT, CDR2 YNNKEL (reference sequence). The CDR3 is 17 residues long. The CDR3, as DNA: TGTGCCAGCAGCCAAGCCCGGACAGGGTTTAACACCGGGGAGCTGTTTTTT. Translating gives CASSQARTGFNTGELFF.

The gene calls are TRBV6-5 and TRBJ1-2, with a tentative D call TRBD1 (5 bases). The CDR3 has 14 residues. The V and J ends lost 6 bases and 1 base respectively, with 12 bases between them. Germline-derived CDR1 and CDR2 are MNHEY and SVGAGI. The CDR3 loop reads CASRATTVNYGYTF. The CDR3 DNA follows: TGTGCCAGCAGGGCAACGACAGTTAACTATGGCTACACCTTC.

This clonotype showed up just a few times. The CDR3 reads CASSQGEVGEKLFF. CDR3 DNA: TGTGCCAGCAGCCAAGGGGAGGTCGGTGAAAAACTGTTTTTT. The chain links TRBV3-1 to TRBJ1-4; D is unclear. Trimming left V 1 base short and J 7 bases short, with 10 bases between. The germline V gene encodes CDR1 LGHDT and CDR2 YNNKEL (reference sequence). This CDR3 has 14 residues.

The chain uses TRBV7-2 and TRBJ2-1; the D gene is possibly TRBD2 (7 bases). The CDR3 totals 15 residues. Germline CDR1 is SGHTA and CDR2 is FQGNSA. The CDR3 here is CLGGRGDYSYNEQFF. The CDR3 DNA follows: TGTCTGGGGGGGCGGGGAGATTACTCCTACAATGAGCAGTTCTTC.

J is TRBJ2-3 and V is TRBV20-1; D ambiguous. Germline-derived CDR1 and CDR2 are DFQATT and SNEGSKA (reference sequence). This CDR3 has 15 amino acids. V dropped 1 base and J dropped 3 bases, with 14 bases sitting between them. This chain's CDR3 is CSARVSLSRTDTQYF. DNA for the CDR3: TGCAGTGCTAGAGTATCCTTAAGTCGGACAGATACGCAGTATTTT.

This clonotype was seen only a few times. Here the CDR3 reads CASSAHITGPIGSGYTF. The DNA for the CDR3 is TGTGCCAGCAGCGCACACATAACGGGGCCCATAGGGTCTGGCTACACCTTC. The chain is built from TRBV9 and TRBJ1-2, with D perhaps matching TRBD1 (5 bases). Germline CDR1 reads SGDLS; CDR2 reads YYNGEE. CDR3 length equals 17 residues. Trimming left V 3 bases short and J 7 bases short, with 25 bases between. Full variable domain (outside the CDR3, taken from reference TRBV9 and TRBJ1-2): DSGVTQTPKHLITATGQRVTLRCSPRSGDLSVYWYQQSLDQGLQFLIQYYNGEERAKGNILERFSAQQFPDLHSELNLSSLELGDSALYFCASSAHITGPIGSGYTFGSGTRLTVV.

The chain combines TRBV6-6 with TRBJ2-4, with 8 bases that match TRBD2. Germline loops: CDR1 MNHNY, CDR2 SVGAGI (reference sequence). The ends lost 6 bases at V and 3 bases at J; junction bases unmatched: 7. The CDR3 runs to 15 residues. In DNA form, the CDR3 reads TGTGCCAGCAGACAGGGACTAGGGGGCAAAAACATTCAGTACTTC. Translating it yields CASRQGLGGKNIQYF.

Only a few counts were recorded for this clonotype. The CDR3 nucleotides are TGTGCCAGCAGCCAACAGGGCACCGGGGCCAACGTCCTGACTTTC. Its translation is CASSQQGTGANVLTF. The chain joins TRBV3-1 to TRBJ2-6, with D possibly being TRBD1 (5 bases). The CDR3 extends over 15 amino acids. CDR1 and CDR2 (germline): LGHDT, YNNKEL (reference sequence). Trimming took off 2 bases at V and 4 bases at J, with 9 bases between the two ends. Full variable domain (rest looked up from reference TRBV3-1 and TRBJ2-6): DTAVSQTPKYLVTQMGNDKSIKCEQNLGHDTMYWYKQDSKKFLKIMFSYNNKELIINETVPNRFSPKSPDKAHLNLHINSLELGDSAVYFCASSQQGTGANVLTFGAGSRLTVL.

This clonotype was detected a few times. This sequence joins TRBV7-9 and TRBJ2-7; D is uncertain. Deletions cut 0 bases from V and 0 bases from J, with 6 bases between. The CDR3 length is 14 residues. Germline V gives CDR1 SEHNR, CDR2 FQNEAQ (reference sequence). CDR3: CASSLAPDSYEQYF. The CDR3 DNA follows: TGTGCCAGCAGCTTAGCCCCCGACTCCTACGAGCAGTACTTC.

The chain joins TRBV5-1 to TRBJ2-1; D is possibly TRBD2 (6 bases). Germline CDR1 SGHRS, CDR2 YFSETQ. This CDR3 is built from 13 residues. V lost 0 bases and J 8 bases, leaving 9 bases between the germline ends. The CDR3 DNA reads TGCGCCAGCAGCTTGGGGACTACGCATGAGCAGTTCTTC. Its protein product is CASSLGTTHEQFF.

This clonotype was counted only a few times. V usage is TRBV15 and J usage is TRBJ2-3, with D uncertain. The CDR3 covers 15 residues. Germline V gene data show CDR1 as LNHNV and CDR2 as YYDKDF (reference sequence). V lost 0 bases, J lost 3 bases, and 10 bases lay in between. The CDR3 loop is CATSRDSPLTDTQYF. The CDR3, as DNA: TGTGCCACCAGCAGAGATTCCCCGTTGACAGATACGCAGTATTTT.

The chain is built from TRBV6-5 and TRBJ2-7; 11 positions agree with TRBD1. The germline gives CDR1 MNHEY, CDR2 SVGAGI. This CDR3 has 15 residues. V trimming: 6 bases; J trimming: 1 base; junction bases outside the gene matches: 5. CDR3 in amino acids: CASRSDRGRSYEQYF. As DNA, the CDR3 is TGTGCCAGCAGATCGGACAGGGGGCGATCCTACGAGCAGTACTTC.